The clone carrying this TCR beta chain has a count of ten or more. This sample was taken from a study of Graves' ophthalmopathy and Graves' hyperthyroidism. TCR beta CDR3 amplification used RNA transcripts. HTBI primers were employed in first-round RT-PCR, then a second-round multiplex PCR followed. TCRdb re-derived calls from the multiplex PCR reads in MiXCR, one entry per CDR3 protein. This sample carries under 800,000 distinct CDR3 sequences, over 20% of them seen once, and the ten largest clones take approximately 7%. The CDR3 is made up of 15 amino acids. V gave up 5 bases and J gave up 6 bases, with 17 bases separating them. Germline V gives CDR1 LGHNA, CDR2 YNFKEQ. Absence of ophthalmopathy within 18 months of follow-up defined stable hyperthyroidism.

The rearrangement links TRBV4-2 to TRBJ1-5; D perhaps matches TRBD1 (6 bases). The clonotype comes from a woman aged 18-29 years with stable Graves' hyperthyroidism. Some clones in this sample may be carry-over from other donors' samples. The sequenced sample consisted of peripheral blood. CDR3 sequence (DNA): TGTGCCAGCAGCGAAATACCCCAGGGGCGTCAGCCCCAGCATTTT. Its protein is CASSEIPQGRQPQHF.